One and the same sample provided the 6 T cell receptor beta chains below, sequenced in a study of beta chain features in type 1 diabetes. Reverse transcription of all isolated RNA meant that expressed TCRB transcripts were sequenced. Method: immunoSEQ multiplex PCR; TCRdb's copy keeps in-frame clones and lacks some. The profile shows about half a million clones, over 25% of them singletons. Sequencing used naive CD4+ T cells from blood. The receptor source for this set is a man younger than 30 in good health.

The rearrangement joins TRBV27 to TRBJ2-5; D is uncertain. The CDR3 is made up of 13 amino acids. Trimming shortened V by 6 bases and J by 5 bases, and 13 bases separated the two germline ends. Germline V gives CDR1 MNHEY, CDR2 SMNVEV (reference sequence). CDR3 in DNA: TGTGCCAGCAGGGGATCAGCTAGGGAGACCCAGTACTTC. Protein product: CASRGSARETQYF.

The rearrangement links TRBV9 to TRBJ1-1, with D hard to call. V was cut by 6 bases and J by 1 base, with 10 bases left in between. The CDR3 has 13 amino acids. Germline assignment: CDR1 SGDLS and CDR2 YYNGEE. Here the CDR3 DNA reads TGTGCCAGCACCCCATCCAAGAACACTGAAGCTTTCTTT. It specifies CASTPSKNTEAFF.

This clone was seen only a few times. The CDR3 DNA reads TGTGCCAGCAGCTTCTTCAGCGGGAGGGCTAGAGATACGCAGTATTTT. Protein product: CASSFFSGRARDTQYF. V and J are TRBV7-9 and TRBJ2-3; 10 positions match TRBD2. The CDR3 has 16 residues. The germline CDR1 and CDR2 sequences are SEHNR and FQNEAQ (reference sequence). V shed 3 bases and J 5 bases; nucleotides not matched to a gene: 8. The full variable domain, in which reference TRBV7-9 and TRBJ2-3 provide the parts outside the CDR3, is DTGVSQNPRHKITKRGQNVTFRCDPISEHNRLYWYRQTLGQGPEFLTYFQNEAQLEKSRLLSDRFSAERPKGSFSTLEIQRTEQGDSAMYLCASSFFSGRARDTQYFGPGTRLTVL.

This clone has just a few counts. The chain has TRBV9 and TRBJ2-1; TRBD1 matches 9 bases. This CDR3 comprises 16 residues. CDR1 and CDR2 (germline): SGDLS, YYNGEE. The ends lost 0 bases at V and 7 bases at J; junction bases unmatched: 8. The CDR3 sequence: CASSVASRTGVNEQFF. In nucleotides, the CDR3 is TGTGCCAGCAGCGTAGCGTCCCGGACAGGGGTGAATGAGCAGTTCTTC.

The J gene is TRBJ1-5, the V gene TRBV28, with D possibly TRBD1 on 6 matching bases. There are 15 residues in the CDR3. The germline V gene encodes CDR1 MDHEN and CDR2 SYDVKM. Between the trimmed V and J ends, which lost 5 bases and 2 bases, there was a span of 13 bases. DNA of the CDR3: TGTGCCAGCAGTCCCCTGCCAGGGGGCAATCAGCCCCAGCATTTT. Residues: CASSPLPGGNQPQHF.

This clone occurred a few times. The rearrangement links TRBV15 to TRBJ1-4, with TRBD1 identical over 8 bases. The CDR3 contains 15 residues. CDR1 is LNHNV, CDR2 YYDKDF, per germline (reference sequence). Trimming took 0 bases from V and 7 from J; bases not matched to a gene: 4. This CDR3 reads CATSRDQGAGEKLFF. The CDR3 DNA sequence: TGTGCCACCAGCAGAGATCAGGGGGCCGGTGAAAAACTGTTTTTT.